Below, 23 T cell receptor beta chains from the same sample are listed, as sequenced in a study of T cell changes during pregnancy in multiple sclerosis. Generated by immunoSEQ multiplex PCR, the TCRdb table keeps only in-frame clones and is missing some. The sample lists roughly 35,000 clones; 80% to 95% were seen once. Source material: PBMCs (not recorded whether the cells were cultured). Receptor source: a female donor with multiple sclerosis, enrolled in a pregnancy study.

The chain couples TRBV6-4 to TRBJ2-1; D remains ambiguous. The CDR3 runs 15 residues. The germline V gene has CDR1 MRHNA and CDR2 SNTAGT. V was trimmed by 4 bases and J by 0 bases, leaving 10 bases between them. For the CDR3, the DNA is TGTGCCAGCAGTGTGACGCAGAGCTCCTACAATGAGCAGTTCTTC. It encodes CASSVTQSSYNEQFF.

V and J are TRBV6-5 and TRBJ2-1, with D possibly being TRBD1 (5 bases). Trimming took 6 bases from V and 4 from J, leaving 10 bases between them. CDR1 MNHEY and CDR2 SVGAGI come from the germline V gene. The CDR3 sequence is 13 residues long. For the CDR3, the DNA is TGTGCCAGCAGCCTAGACAGTTACAATGAGCAGTTCTTC. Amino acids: CASSLDSYNEQFF.

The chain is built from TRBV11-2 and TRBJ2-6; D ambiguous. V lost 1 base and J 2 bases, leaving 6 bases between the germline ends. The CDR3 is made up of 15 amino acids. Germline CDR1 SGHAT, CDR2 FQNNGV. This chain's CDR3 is CASSLVGAGANVLTF. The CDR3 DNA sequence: TGTGCCAGCAGCTTAGTTGGGGCTGGGGCCAACGTCCTGACTTTC.

The CDR3 loop reads CASGPPSGATEAFF. CDR3 DNA: TGTGCTAGTGGTCCCCCCTCGGGAGCTACTGAAGCTTTCTTT. The V gene is TRBV12-5, the J gene TRBJ1-1; D remains unclear. This CDR3 contains 14 residues. Trimming stripped 5 bases from V and 5 bases from J, with 15 bases between. Germline loops: CDR1 LGHNT, CDR2 FRNRAP.

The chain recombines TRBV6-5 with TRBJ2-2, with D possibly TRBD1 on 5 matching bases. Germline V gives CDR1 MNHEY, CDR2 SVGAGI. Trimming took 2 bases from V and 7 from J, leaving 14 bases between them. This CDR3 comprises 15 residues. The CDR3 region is CASSYADSPSGELFF. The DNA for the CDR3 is TGTGCCAGCAGTTACGCTGACAGTCCCAGCGGGGAGCTGTTTTTT.

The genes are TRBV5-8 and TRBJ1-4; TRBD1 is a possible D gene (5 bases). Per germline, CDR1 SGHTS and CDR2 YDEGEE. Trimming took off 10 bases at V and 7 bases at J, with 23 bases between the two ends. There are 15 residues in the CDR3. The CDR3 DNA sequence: TGTGCCGGGGATCGGCAGGGAGACGTTGGTGAAAAACTGTTTTTT. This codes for CAGDRQGDVGEKLFF.

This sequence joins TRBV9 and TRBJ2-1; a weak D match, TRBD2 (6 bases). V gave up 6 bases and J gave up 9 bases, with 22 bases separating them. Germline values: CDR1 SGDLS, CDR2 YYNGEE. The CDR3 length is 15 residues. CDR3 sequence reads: CASTPGTLYGGEQFF. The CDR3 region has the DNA TGTGCCAGCACCCCCGGGACCCTTTACGGGGGTGAGCAGTTCTTC.

CDR3 DNA: TGTGCCAGCAGTTTGATAAGCTCCTACAATGAGCAGTTCTTC. Translated, it gives CASSLISSYNEQFF. The rearrangement joins TRBV27 to TRBJ2-1; no definite D call. CDR3 length: 14 amino acids. The germline V gene encodes CDR1 MNHEY and CDR2 SMNVEV (reference sequence). With 3 bases removed from V and 0 bases from J, the gap between germline ends came to 6 bases.

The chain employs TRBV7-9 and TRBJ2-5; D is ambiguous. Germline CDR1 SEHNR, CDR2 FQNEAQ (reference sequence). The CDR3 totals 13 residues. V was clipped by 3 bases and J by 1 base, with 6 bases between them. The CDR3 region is CASSLNSQETQYF. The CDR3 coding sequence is TGTGCCAGCAGCTTGAACAGCCAAGAGACCCAGTACTTC.

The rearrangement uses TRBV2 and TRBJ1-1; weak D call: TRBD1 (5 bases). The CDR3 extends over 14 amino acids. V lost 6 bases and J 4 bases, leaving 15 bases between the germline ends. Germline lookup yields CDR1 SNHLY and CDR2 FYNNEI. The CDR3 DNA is TGTGCCAGCAGGGGGACCGGGACTTTCACTGAAGCTTTCTTT. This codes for CASRGTGTFTEAFF.

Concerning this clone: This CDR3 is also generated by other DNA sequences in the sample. CDR3 amino acids: CASSFSGGLNYGYTF. The CDR3 region has the DNA TGTGCCAGCAGCTTTTCTGGGGGGCTAAACTATGGCTACACCTTC. The V gene is TRBV7-9, the J gene TRBJ1-2, with D possibly matching TRBD1 (6 bases). Germline V gene sequence: CDR1 SEHNR, CDR2 FQNEAQ (reference sequence). V was cut by 3 bases and J by 2 bases, with 13 bases left in between. This CDR3 region has 15 residues.

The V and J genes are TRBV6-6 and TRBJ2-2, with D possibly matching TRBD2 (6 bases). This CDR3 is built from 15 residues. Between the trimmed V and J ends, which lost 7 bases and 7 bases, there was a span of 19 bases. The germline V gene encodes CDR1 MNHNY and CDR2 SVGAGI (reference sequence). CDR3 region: CASILHTAGNGELFF. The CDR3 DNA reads TGTGCCAGCATTCTCCATACTGCGGGGAACGGGGAGCTGTTTTTT.

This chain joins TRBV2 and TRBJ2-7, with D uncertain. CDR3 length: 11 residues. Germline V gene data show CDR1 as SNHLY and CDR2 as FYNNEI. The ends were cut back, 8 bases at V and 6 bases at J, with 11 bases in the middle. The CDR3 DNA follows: TGTGCCAGCTACTCGGTGCTCGAGCAGTACTTC. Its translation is CASYSVLEQYF.

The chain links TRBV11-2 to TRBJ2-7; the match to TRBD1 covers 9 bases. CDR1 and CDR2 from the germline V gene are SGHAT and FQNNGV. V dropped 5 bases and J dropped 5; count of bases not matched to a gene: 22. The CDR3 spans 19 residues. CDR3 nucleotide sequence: TGTGCCAGCAGCACCCCTAGACTAGCCTACAGGGGGCGCATCCACGAGCAGTACTTC. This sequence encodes CASSTPRLAYRGRIHEQYF. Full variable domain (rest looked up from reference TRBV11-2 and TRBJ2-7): EAGVAQSPRYKIIEKRQSVAFWCNPISGHATLYWYQQILGQGPKLLIQFQNNGVVDDSQLPKDRFSAERLKGVDSTLKIQPAKLEDSAVYLCASSTPRLAYRGRIHEQYFGPGTRLTVT.

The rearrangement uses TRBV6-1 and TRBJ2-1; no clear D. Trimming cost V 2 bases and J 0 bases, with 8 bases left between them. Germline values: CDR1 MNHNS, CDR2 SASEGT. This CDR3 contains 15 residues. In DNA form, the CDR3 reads TGTGCCAGCAGTGAATCACGGAGCTCCTACAATGAGCAGTTCTTC. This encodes CASSESRSSYNEQFF.

CDR3 nucleotide sequence: TGCGCCAGCAGCCGCGGCCGGGACAGCCCCCAAGAGACCCAGTACTTC. It translates to CASSRGRDSPQETQYF. The genes are TRBV4-1 and TRBJ2-5, with TRBD1 identical over 7 bases. CDR1 and CDR2 from the germline V gene are MGHRA and YSYEKL. This CDR3 is 16 amino acids long. J gave up 1 base and V 4 bases, and 9 bases lay outside the gene matches.

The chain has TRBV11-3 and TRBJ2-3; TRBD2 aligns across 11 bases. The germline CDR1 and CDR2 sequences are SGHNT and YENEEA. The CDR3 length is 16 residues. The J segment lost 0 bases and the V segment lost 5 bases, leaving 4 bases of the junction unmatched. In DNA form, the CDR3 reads TGTGCCAGCAGCCATCGGACTAGCGGGAGCACAGATACGCAGTATTTT. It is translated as CASSHRTSGSTDTQYF.

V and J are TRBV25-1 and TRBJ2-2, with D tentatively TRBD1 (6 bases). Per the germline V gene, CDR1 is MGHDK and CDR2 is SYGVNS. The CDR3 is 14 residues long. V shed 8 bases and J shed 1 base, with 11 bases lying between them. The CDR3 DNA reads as TGTGCCAGCCCGGGACATTTGAACACCGGGGAGCTGTTTTTT. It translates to CASPGHLNTGELFF. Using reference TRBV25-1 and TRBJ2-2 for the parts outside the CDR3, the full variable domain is EADIYQTPRYLVIGTGKKITLECSQTMGHDKMYWYQQDPGMELHLIHYSYGVNSTEKGDLSSESTVSRIRTEHFPLTLESARPSHTSQYLCASPGHLNTGELFFGEGSRLTVL.

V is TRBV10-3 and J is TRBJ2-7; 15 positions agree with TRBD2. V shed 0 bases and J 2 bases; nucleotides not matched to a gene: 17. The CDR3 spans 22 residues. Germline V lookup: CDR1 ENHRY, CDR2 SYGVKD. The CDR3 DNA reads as TGTGCCATCAGTGAGTCAGGAGGCTCCGGACTAGCGGGAGGGGCCGCCGCCTACGAGCAGTACTTC. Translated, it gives CAISESGGSGLAGGAAAYEQYF.

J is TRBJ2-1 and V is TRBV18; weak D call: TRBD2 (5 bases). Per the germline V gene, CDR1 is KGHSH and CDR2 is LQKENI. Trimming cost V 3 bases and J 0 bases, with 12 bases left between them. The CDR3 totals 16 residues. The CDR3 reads CASSPGADSSYNEQFF. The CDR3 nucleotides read TGTGCCAGCTCACCTGGAGCGGACTCCTCCTACAATGAGCAGTTCTTC. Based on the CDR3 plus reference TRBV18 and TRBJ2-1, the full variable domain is NAGVMQNPRHLVRRRGQEARLRCSPMKGHSHVYWYRQLPEEGLKFMVYLQKENIIDESGMPKERFSAEFPKEGPSILRIQQVVRGDSAAYFCASSPGADSSYNEQFFGPGTRLTVL.

CDR3 in amino acids: CASSPPGAPLETQYF. The CDR3 coding sequence is TGTGCCAGCAGTCCCCCGGGGGCCCCGCTCGAGACCCAGTACTTC. V gene TRBV6-5 combines with J gene TRBJ2-5; D possibly matches TRBD1 or TRBD2 (6 bases each). The CDR3 is 15 residues long. V was clipped by 5 bases and J by 5 bases, with 18 bases between them. CDR1 and CDR2 from the germline V gene are MNHEY and SVGAGI.

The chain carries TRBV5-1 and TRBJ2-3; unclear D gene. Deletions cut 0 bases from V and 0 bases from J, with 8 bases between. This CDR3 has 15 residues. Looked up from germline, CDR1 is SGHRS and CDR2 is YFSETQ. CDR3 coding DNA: TGCGCCAGCAGCTTGGCCGGTCTGAGCACAGATACGCAGTATTTT. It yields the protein CASSLAGLSTDTQYF. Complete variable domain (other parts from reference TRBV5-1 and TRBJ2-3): KAGVTQTPRYLIKTRGQQVTLSCSPISGHRSVSWYQQTPGQGLQFLFEYFSETQRNKGNFPGRFSGRQFSNSRSEMNVSTLELGDSALYLCASSLAGLSTDTQYFGPGTRLTVL.

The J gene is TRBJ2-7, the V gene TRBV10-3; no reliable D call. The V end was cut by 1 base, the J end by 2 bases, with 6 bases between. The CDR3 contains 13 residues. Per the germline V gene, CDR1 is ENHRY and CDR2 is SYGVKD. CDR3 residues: CAISELIAYEQYF. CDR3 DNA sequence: TGTGCCATCAGTGAGTTAATAGCCTACGAGCAGTACTTC.